This T cell receptor (beta chain) emerged from a study of T-cell memory formation after mild COVID-19. Study details: Most TCR clusters belonged to a single donor.

This clonotype has more than one count but fewer than ten. The target antigen is unknown. Per the germline V gene, CDR1 is SGHVS and CDR2 is FQNEAQ. The CDR3 consists of 11 residues. The ends were cut back, 4 bases at V and 7 bases at J, with 8 bases in the middle. Notes on the study in general: Some clones that responded turned up in pre-infection memory, which suggests that cross-reactive memory joined in.

Constant-segment primers served in 5'RACE that generated TCR alpha and TCR beta cDNA libraries bearing sample barcodes and UMIs. TCRdb fed the 5' RACE reads into MiXCR, producing one record per CDR3 protein. The table has 250,000 to 400,000 distinct CDR3 sequences, roughly an eighth seen once. The chain uses TRBV7-8 and TRBJ2-7; D gene unclear. This TCR was recovered from a man aged 18-30 years who had mild COVID-19 (a few samples of this study predate the infection). Cell type and time point are not known. The sample taken for sequencing was PBMCs or a T cell subset sorted from them (not recorded which). CDR3 DNA: TGTGCCAGCAGCTCCCTTGGGGAGCAGTACGTC. Residues: CASSSLGEQYV.